These 26 T cell receptor beta chains share one sample of origin, sequenced in a study of T cell repertoires in cytomegalovirus infection (dated by TCRdb to the late 2010s). For these TCRs, the target antigens are not known. The sample's treatment or condition label is to be understood as: in vitro stimulation with specific CMV peptide epitopes to enrich CMV-specific T cells. For sequencing, an Illumina HiSeq 1500 was employed. The raw public data were reprocessed by TCRdb itself: fastp quality trimming at Q25, MiXCR clonotype calling, in-frame beta chains only. Rows are combined by CDR3 protein, so each entry shows the most common genes and DNA. Recorded for this sample are some 270,000 distinct CDR3 sequences; approximately 22% of them occurred a single time. 15% to 20% of the sample is held by the ten biggest clonotypes. The sequenced sample was cultured PBMCs, obtained from culture after CMV antigen stimulation. All receptors come from a human donor in good health (CMV status not recorded). Some clones in this sample may be carry-over from other donors' samples.

V gene TRBV20-1 combines with J gene TRBJ2-1; perhaps TRBD1 as D (8 bases). Trimming shortened V by 8 bases and J by 7 bases, and 18 bases separated the two germline ends. Germline V gene sequence: CDR1 DFQATT, CDR2 SNEGSKA (reference sequence). The CDR3 loop spans 13 amino acids. The CDR3 DNA reads as TGCAGTTTACCAGGACAGGGAGGGAATGAGCAGTTCTTC. Amino acid sequence: CSLPGQGGNEQFF.

This clonotype was counted at least ten times. The genes are TRBV7-6 and TRBJ2-1, with D possibly matching TRBD1 (5 bases). CDR3 size: 16 residues. V gave up 0 bases and J gave up 5 bases, with 14 bases separating them. Germline CDR1 reads SGHVS; CDR2 reads FNYEAQ. DNA for the CDR3: TGTGCCAGCAGCTTAGCGCAGGGCGAATCGGACAATGAGCAGTTCTTC. Translation: CASSLAQGESDNEQFF.

This sequence joins TRBV15 and TRBJ2-7; no clear D. Germline-derived CDR1 and CDR2 are LNHNV and YYDKDF (reference sequence). Trimming shortened V by 0 bases and J by 2 bases, and 8 bases separated the two germline ends. This CDR3 comprises 14 residues. The DNA of the CDR3 is TGTGCCACCAGCAGAGAGGGCATTACCTACGAGCAGTACTTC. Encoded protein: CATSREGITYEQYF.

This clonotype has more than one count but fewer than ten. This chain joins TRBV4-3 and TRBJ2-2, with a weak D call TRBD1 (6 bases). CDR1 LGHNA and CDR2 YSLEER come from the germline V gene. V was pared by 7 bases and J by 6 bases, with 15 bases between. The CDR3 has 14 residues. The CDR3 loop is CASTLKGGSGELFF. The CDR3 bases are TGCGCCAGCACGCTAAAAGGGGGTTCCGGGGAGCTGTTTTTT.

This clonotype was picked up a small number of times. The chain uses TRBV4-1 and TRBJ2-1, with unresolved D. V was trimmed by 0 bases and J by 2 bases, leaving 14 bases between them. CDR3 length: 17 residues. CDR1 and CDR2 (germline): MGHRA, YSYEKL. This chain's CDR3 is CASSQDSPADTYNEQFF. The CDR3 bases are TGCGCCAGCAGCCAAGATAGTCCAGCCGATACCTACAATGAGCAGTTCTTC.

The chain has TRBV30 and TRBJ2-1; the D is unclear. V lost 5 bases and J 5 bases, leaving 7 bases between the germline ends. The CDR3 is 11 residues long. Germline values: CDR1 GTSNPN, CDR2 SVGIG (reference sequence). In nucleotides, the CDR3 is TGTGCCTGGTCTGGAAACAATGAGCAGTTCTTC. Its protein product is CAWSGNNEQFF.

This clonotype was counted only a few times. V gene TRBV11-2 combines with J gene TRBJ1-6; TRBD1 matches 9 bases. The trim removed 6 bases at V and 14 bases at J, leaving 11 bases unmatched. The CDR3 runs 14 residues. The germline V gene has CDR1 SGHAT and CDR2 FQNNGV. The DNA of the CDR3 is TGTGCCAGCAGGGCCGGGACAGGGTCGTCAACCCTCCACTTT. This gives the protein CASRAGTGSSTLHF.

This clonotype was detected many times. The chain joins TRBV7-2 to TRBJ2-1; D may be TRBD1 or TRBD2 (5 bases each). Per the germline V gene, CDR1 is SGHTA and CDR2 is FQGNSA. The V and J ends lost 2 bases and 5 bases respectively, with 10 bases between them. The length of the CDR3 is 14 residues. DNA for the CDR3: TGTGCCAGCAGCTTATACGGGACCCACAATGAGCAGTTCTTC. This codes for CASSLYGTHNEQFF.

This clonotype has only a few counts. CDR3 bases: TGTGCCAGCAGTTTCCGACTAGCCGAGCAGTTCTTC. It encodes CASSFRLAEQFF. This chain uses TRBV12-3 or TRBV12-4 with TRBJ2-1; 7 bases agree with TRBD2. Trimming at V came to 3 bases and at J to 10 bases, leaving 3 bases not matched to a gene. The length of the CDR3 is 12 residues.

This clonotype was observed many times. V is TRBV7-2 and J is TRBJ2-7; 7 nucleotides agree with TRBD2. V lost 1 base to trimming and J lost 3 bases; unmatched junction nucleotides: 6. From germline, CDR1 is SGHTA and CDR2 FQGNSA. The CDR3 is 15 residues long. Here the CDR3 DNA reads TGTGCCAGCAGCTTAGGGGGAGGGAGGGGCTACGAGCAGTACTTC. Its protein product is CASSLGGGRGYEQYF.

The V and J genes are TRBV27 and TRBJ1-5; D is unresolved. The CDR3 loop spans 12 amino acids. CDR1 MNHEY and CDR2 SMNVEV come from the germline V gene (reference sequence). V lost 3 bases and J 7 bases, leaving 7 bases between the germline ends. As DNA, the CDR3 is TGTGCCAGCAGTTTCCGGGGACAGCCCCAGCATTTT. Its protein product is CASSFRGQPQHF.

This sequence joins TRBV19 and TRBJ2-1; TRBD2 agrees at 12 bases. The junction had 8 bases not matched to a gene; V was cut back by 7 bases and J by 7 bases. The germline V gene encodes CDR1 LNHDA and CDR2 SQIVND (reference sequence). The CDR3 has 15 amino acids. CDR3 in amino acids: CASTATSGSGNEQFF. CDR3 DNA sequence: TGTGCCAGTACCGCGACTAGCGGGAGTGGTAATGAGCAGTTCTTC.

This clonotype showed up many times. One end of the junction varies from germline; a read error may be responsible. This chain uses TRBV6-1 with TRBJ2-2, with 10 bases fitting TRBD2. Germline lookup yields CDR1 MNHNS and CDR2 SASEGT. The CDR3 spans 16 residues. CDR3 loop: CASREAGGPNTGELFF. CDR3 DNA sequence: TGTGCCAGCAGAGAAGCGGGAGGGCCTAACACCGGGGAGCTGTTTTTT.

In the case of this clonotype: This may arise from a read error, as a much more abundant clone is one base away. This chain connects TRBV7-2 to TRBJ1-1, with TRBD1 matching over 7 bases. Germline V gene data show CDR1 as SGHTA and CDR2 as FQGNSA. There are 15 residues in the CDR3. CDR3 sequence (DNA): TGTGCCAGCAGCTTAGCGCTACAGGGGAACACTGAAGCTTACTTT. Amino acids: CASSLALQGNTEAYF.

The chain has TRBV28 and TRBJ2-1; D may be TRBD1 or TRBD2 (5 bases each). The CDR3 consists of 14 residues. The ends were cut back, 5 bases at V and 6 bases at J, with 14 bases in the middle. CDR1 is MDHEN and CDR2 is SYDVKM in the germline V gene. CDR3 sequence reads: CASSNGGRVNEQFF. For the CDR3, the DNA is TGTGCCAGCAGTAATGGGGGAAGGGTCAATGAGCAGTTCTTC.

This clonotype was detected ten times or more. The chain combines TRBV7-2 with TRBJ1-5; TRBD1 is a possible D gene (5 bases). The germline gives CDR1 SGHTA, CDR2 FQGNSA. V lost 5 bases and J lost 2, with 13 bases in between. The length of the CDR3 is 15 residues. The CDR3 here is CASSPGGEGNQPQHF. CDR3 bases: TGTGCCAGCAGCCCCGGGGGGGAAGGCAATCAGCCCCAGCATTTT.

This clonotype appeared many times. In DNA, the CDR3 is TGTGCCAGCAGCTTAGGCCCCAGGCTAGCGAGAATTAGCACAGATACGCAGTATTTT. Its protein is CASSLGPRLARISTDTQYF. This sequence joins TRBV7-2 and TRBJ2-3, with D possibly TRBD2 on 6 matching bases. Germline V gives CDR1 SGHTA, CDR2 FQGNSA. Trimming cost V 1 base and J 0 bases, with 20 bases left between them. The CDR3 length is 19 residues.

This clonotype was found a few times. J is TRBJ1-2 and V is TRBV12-3 or TRBV12-4; D gene ambiguous. This CDR3 comprises 12 residues. Trimming removed 1 base from V and 5 bases from J, with 5 bases in between. CDR3 DNA: TGTGCCAGCAGTTTAGACCAATATGGCTACACCTTC. This codes for CASSLDQYGYTF.

Only a few counts were recorded for this clonotype. CDR3 nucleotides: TGTGCCAGCAGTCAGGGATTCAACGGCAATCAGCCCCAGCATTTT. This gives the protein CASSQGFNGNQPQHF. The gene calls are TRBV6-1 and TRBJ1-5; a weak D match, TRBD1 (5 bases). The CDR3 runs 15 residues. CDR1 is MNHNS, CDR2 SASEGT, per germline. V was pared by 5 bases and J by 2 bases, with 13 bases between.

The chain uses TRBV30 and TRBJ2-3; 7 bases map to TRBD2. CDR1 is GTSNPN, CDR2 SVGIG, per germline (reference sequence). V dropped 5 bases and J dropped 3; count of bases not matched to a gene: 8. The CDR3 has 14 residues. CDR3 coding DNA: TGTGCCTGGTTGGCGGGAGTACGAACAGATACGCAGTATTTT. It is translated as CAWLAGVRTDTQYF.

The chain is built from TRBV6-5 and TRBJ2-2; 10 bases are a match to TRBD2. This CDR3 spans 15 amino acids. Germline V gives CDR1 MNHEY, CDR2 SVGAGI. The trim removed 6 bases at V and 4 bases at J, leaving 5 bases unmatched. The CDR3 loop reads CASRAGTSVTGELFF. The CDR3 DNA reads TGTGCCAGCAGGGCTGGGACTAGCGTCACCGGGGAGCTGTTTTTT.

This clonotype was counted ten times or more. The V and J genes are TRBV6-2 or TRBV6-3 and TRBJ2-1; 12 bases agree with TRBD2. Germline assignment: CDR1 MNHEY and CDR2 SVGEGT. This CDR3 has 14 amino acids. The junction had 6 bases not matched to a gene; V was cut back by 10 bases and J by 5 bases. CDR3 DNA sequence: TGTGCCACCCAACTAGCGGGAGGAAACAATGAGCAGTTCTTC. Protein: CATQLAGGNNEQFF.

This clonotype was recorded at least ten times. The genes are TRBV15 and TRBJ2-1; the match to TRBD2 covers 12 bases. Germline V CDR1 and CDR2: LNHNV, YYDKDF (reference sequence). The ends lost 7 bases at V and 6 bases at J; junction bases unmatched: 7. The CDR3 covers 15 residues. The DNA for the CDR3 is TGTGCCACCAAGGCTAGCGGGAGGGCCCTCAATGAGCAGTTCTTC. Its protein is CATKASGRALNEQFF.

This sequence joins TRBV28 and TRBJ2-5; D is ambiguous. The CDR3 is made up of 14 amino acids. Between the trimmed V and J ends, which lost 5 bases and 0 bases, there was a span of 10 bases. Germline V gene lookup returns CDR1 MDHEN and CDR2 SYDVKM. CDR3 nucleotide sequence: TGTGCCAGCAGTCTAGAACTGTACCAAGAGACCCAGTACTTC. It codes for CASSLELYQETQYF.

This clonotype was counted many times. This sequence joins TRBV7-2 and TRBJ2-3; D gene uncertain. There are 11 residues in the CDR3. The V end was cut by 6 bases, the J end by 5 bases, with 6 bases between. The germline CDR1 and CDR2 sequences are SGHTA and FQGNSA. The CDR3 DNA sequence: TGTGCCAGCAGTGTGGAAGATACGCAGTATTTT. As protein: CASSVEDTQYF.

DNA of the CDR3: TGTGCCAGCAGTTACTCGCCGGGAGGCACAGATACGCAGTATTTT. Its protein product is CASSYSPGGTDTQYF. The chain recombines TRBV6-5 with TRBJ2-3; perhaps TRBD2 as D (6 bases). Per the germline V gene, CDR1 is MNHEY and CDR2 is SVGAGI. The CDR3 is 15 residues long. Trimming left V 0 bases short and J 1 base short, with 8 bases between.